This entry lists 5 T cell receptor beta chains sequenced from one sample in a study of blood T cell repertoires in COVID-19. Using immunoSEQ multiplex PCR, the repertoire was profiled, and TCRdb retains in-frame clones only, with some absent. The sample consists of 390,000 or so clones, around 83% of them appearing once. Sequences were obtained from PBMCs or T cells enriched from blood (not recorded which). These receptors were collected from a woman aged 45-65 years who had recovered from COVID-19.

The chain combines TRBV19 with TRBJ1-2; 7 bases are a match to TRBD1. Unmatched junction bases numbered 7, after V lost 5 bases and J lost 4 bases. CDR3 size: 14 residues. The germline gives CDR1 LNHDA, CDR2 SQIVND (reference sequence). The CDR3 spells CASSGGQKLYGYTF. As DNA, the CDR3 is TGTGCCAGTAGTGGGGGACAGAAACTCTATGGCTACACCTTC. The entire variable domain, with the rest obtained from reference TRBV19 and TRBJ1-2, is as follows: DGGITQSPKYLFRKEGQNVTLSCEQNLNHDAMYWYRQDPGQGLRLIYYSQIVNDFQKGDIAEGYSVSREKKESFPLTVTSAQKNPTAFYLCASSGGQKLYGYTFGSGTRLTVV.

DNA of the CDR3: TGTGCCAGCAGCACCGACAGGGGCACTGAAGCTTTCTTT. Residues: CASSTDRGTEAFF. The gene calls are TRBV12-3 or TRBV12-4 and TRBJ1-1; TRBD1 matches 8 bases. V dropped 6 bases and J dropped 4; count of bases not matched to a gene: 4. This CDR3 comprises 13 residues.

The chain is built from TRBV7-9 and TRBJ1-4, with 9 bases aligning to TRBD1. V lost 6 bases and J lost 8; bases outside the gene matches: 7. The CDR3 totals 14 residues. CDR1 is SEHNR, CDR2 FQNEAQ, per germline (reference sequence). CDR3 bases: TGTGCCAGCAGTCAAGGACAGGGGCGAGAAAAACTGTTTTTT. This encodes CASSQGQGREKLFF.

As regards this clone: Germline and junction disagree at one end, which may indicate a read error. This chain uses TRBV27 with TRBJ2-2; TRBD1 is a possible D gene (6 bases). Germline V gene data show CDR1 as MNHEY and CDR2 as SMNVEV (reference sequence). The CDR3 runs to 17 residues. CDR3 in DNA: TGTGCCAGCAGTCCGTCAGGACAGCAGCCCGAACACCGGGGAGCTGTTTTT. It specifies CASSPSGQQPEHRGAVF.

This CDR3 is CASSLVRLNTGELFF. As DNA, the CDR3 is TGTGCCAGCAGCTTAGTCAGGCTGAACACCGGGGAGCTGTTTTTT. This chain links TRBV7-2 with TRBJ2-2; D gene uncertain. The CDR3 covers 15 residues. Trimming removed 1 base from V and 1 base from J, with 7 bases in between. Germline values: CDR1 SGHTA, CDR2 FQGNSA.